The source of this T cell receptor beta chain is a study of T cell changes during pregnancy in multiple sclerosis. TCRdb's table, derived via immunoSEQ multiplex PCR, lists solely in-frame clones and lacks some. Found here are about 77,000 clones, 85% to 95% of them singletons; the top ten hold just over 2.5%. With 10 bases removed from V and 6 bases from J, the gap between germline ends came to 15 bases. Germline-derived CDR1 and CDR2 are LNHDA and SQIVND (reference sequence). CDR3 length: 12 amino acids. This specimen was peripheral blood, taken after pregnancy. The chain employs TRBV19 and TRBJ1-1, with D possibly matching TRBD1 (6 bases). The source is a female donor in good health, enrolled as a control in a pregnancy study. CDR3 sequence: CATGQGSSEAFF. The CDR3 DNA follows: TGTGCCACCGGTCAGGGGAGCTCTGAAGCTTTCTTT.